This T cell receptor beta chain was sequenced for a study of shared clonotypes between healthy human individuals. Whole-study results and caveats: Specimens sampled were limited to blood, with tissue repertoires likely differing.

All donors were Caucasian adults living in Nashville, Tennessee. With unsorted samples, genomic DNA was obtained from approximately 96 million PBMCs. This clone occurred a few times. Its antigen is currently unknown. This specimen includes other DNA sequences encoding the same CDR3. The CDR3 loop spans 15 amino acids. The germline CDR1 and CDR2 sequences are SGHRS and YFSETQ. V lost 4 bases and J lost 3; bases outside the gene matches: 9. Using immunoSEQ multiplex PCR, the repertoire was profiled, and TCRdb retains in-frame clones only, with some absent. The sample has over 400,000 clones; 70% to 80% are singletons.

Sequenced: PBMCs. This chain uses TRBV5-1 with TRBJ2-7, with 8 bases identical to TRBD1. The clonotype originates from a middle-aged woman in good health. Some clones in this sample may be carry-over from other donors' samples. Written as DNA, the CDR3 is TGCGCCAGCAGCAGCACCGGGACAGGCGACTACGAGCAGTACTTC. It codes for CASSSTGTGDYEQYF.